A single sample is the source of the 7 T cell receptor beta chains below, sequenced in a study of blood T cell repertoires in COVID-19. The protocol was immunoSEQ multiplex PCR, while the TCRdb copy is restricted to in-frame clones and leaves out a portion. The sample lists some 95,000 clones, around 82% occurring once. Material for sequencing was peripheral blood. The receptors were sampled from a man aged 50-60 years who had recovered from COVID-19.

CDR3 region: CASSPQDPLHYGYTF. For the CDR3, the DNA is TGTGCCAGTAGTCCACAGGACCCCCTACACTATGGCTACACCTTC. The rearrangement links TRBV19 to TRBJ1-2; tentatively, D is TRBD1 (5 bases). From germline, CDR1 is LNHDA and CDR2 SQIVND (reference sequence). The CDR3 is 15 amino acids. V shed 5 bases and J shed 3 bases, with 16 bases lying between them. Combining the CDR3 with reference TRBV19 and TRBJ1-2 gives the whole variable domain DGGITQSPKYLFRKEGQNVTLSCEQNLNHDAMYWYRQDPGQGLRLIYYSQIVNDFQKGDIAEGYSVSREKKESFPLTVTSAQKNPTAFYLCASSPQDPLHYGYTFGSGTRLTVV.

The chain has TRBV6-5 and TRBJ2-7; TRBD1 matches 8 bases. Germline V gives CDR1 MNHEY, CDR2 SVGAGI. V dropped 0 bases and J dropped 2; count of bases not matched to a gene: 0. The CDR3 covers 14 residues. The CDR3 loop is CASSYSTGAYEQYF. The CDR3 region has the DNA TGTGCCAGCAGTTACTCGACAGGGGCCTACGAGCAGTACTTC.

This chain joins TRBV9 and TRBJ1-3, with 9 bases matching TRBD1. This CDR3 is built from 17 residues. Losses at the gene ends were 3 bases for V and 2 bases for J; bases not matched to a gene: 9. The germline V gene has CDR1 SGDLS and CDR2 YYNGEE. The CDR3 DNA is TGTGCCAGCAGCGAGGACCCACAGGGGGCAGCTGGAAACACCATATATTTT. Its protein is CASSEDPQGAAGNTIYF.

This clone was counted a few times. The chain carries TRBV29-1 and TRBJ2-5; 10 bases fit TRBD2. From germline, CDR1 is SQVTM and CDR2 ANQGSEA. V shed 2 bases and J 4 bases; nucleotides not matched to a gene: 4. The CDR3 loop spans 14 amino acids. The DNA for the CDR3 is TGCAGCGTTGAACCTAGCGGGAGAGGAGAGACCCAGTACTTC. It specifies CSVEPSGRGETQYF. Full variable domain (outside the CDR3, taken from reference TRBV29-1 and TRBJ2-5): SAVISQKPSRDICQRGTSLTIQCQVDSQVTMMFWYRQQPGQSLTLIATANQGSEATYESGFVIDKFPISRPNLTFSTLTVSNMSPEDSSIYLCSVEPSGRGETQYFGPGTRLLVL.

The V gene is TRBV30, the J gene TRBJ1-5; D not certain. The V end lost 3 bases, the J end lost 1 base, and 13 bases lay between the germline ends. The length of the CDR3 is 15 residues. CDR1 is GTSNPN, CDR2 SVGIG, per germline (reference sequence). DNA for the CDR3: TGTGCCTGGAGCGGAGGGTCTGGAAGCAATCAGCCCCAGCATTTT. Translating gives CAWSGGSGSNQPQHF.

The rearrangement uses TRBV7-8 and TRBJ1-1; TRBD1 is a possible D gene (6 bases). Germline CDR1 is SGHVS and CDR2 is FQNEAQ. Between the trimmed V and J ends, which lost 1 base and 7 bases, there was a span of 16 bases. The CDR3 is 15 residues long. The CDR3 spells CASSLVSRGLGEAFF. The CDR3, as DNA: TGTGCCAGCAGCTTAGTGTCTAGGGGGTTAGGTGAAGCTTTCTTT.

The chain couples TRBV5-1 to TRBJ2-5; D gene uncertain. V gave up 2 bases and J gave up 0 bases, with 11 bases separating them. From germline, CDR1 is SGHRS and CDR2 YFSETQ. The CDR3 spans 15 residues. The CDR3 region is CASSFANQYQETQYF. In DNA form, the CDR3 reads TGCGCCAGCAGCTTTGCAAACCAGTACCAAGAGACCCAGTACTTC. Drawing the rest from reference TRBV5-1 and TRBJ2-5, the complete variable domain is KAGVTQTPRYLIKTRGQQVTLSCSPISGHRSVSWYQQTPGQGLQFLFEYFSETQRNKGNFPGRFSGRQFSNSRSEMNVSTLELGDSALYLCASSFANQYQETQYFGPGTRLLVL.